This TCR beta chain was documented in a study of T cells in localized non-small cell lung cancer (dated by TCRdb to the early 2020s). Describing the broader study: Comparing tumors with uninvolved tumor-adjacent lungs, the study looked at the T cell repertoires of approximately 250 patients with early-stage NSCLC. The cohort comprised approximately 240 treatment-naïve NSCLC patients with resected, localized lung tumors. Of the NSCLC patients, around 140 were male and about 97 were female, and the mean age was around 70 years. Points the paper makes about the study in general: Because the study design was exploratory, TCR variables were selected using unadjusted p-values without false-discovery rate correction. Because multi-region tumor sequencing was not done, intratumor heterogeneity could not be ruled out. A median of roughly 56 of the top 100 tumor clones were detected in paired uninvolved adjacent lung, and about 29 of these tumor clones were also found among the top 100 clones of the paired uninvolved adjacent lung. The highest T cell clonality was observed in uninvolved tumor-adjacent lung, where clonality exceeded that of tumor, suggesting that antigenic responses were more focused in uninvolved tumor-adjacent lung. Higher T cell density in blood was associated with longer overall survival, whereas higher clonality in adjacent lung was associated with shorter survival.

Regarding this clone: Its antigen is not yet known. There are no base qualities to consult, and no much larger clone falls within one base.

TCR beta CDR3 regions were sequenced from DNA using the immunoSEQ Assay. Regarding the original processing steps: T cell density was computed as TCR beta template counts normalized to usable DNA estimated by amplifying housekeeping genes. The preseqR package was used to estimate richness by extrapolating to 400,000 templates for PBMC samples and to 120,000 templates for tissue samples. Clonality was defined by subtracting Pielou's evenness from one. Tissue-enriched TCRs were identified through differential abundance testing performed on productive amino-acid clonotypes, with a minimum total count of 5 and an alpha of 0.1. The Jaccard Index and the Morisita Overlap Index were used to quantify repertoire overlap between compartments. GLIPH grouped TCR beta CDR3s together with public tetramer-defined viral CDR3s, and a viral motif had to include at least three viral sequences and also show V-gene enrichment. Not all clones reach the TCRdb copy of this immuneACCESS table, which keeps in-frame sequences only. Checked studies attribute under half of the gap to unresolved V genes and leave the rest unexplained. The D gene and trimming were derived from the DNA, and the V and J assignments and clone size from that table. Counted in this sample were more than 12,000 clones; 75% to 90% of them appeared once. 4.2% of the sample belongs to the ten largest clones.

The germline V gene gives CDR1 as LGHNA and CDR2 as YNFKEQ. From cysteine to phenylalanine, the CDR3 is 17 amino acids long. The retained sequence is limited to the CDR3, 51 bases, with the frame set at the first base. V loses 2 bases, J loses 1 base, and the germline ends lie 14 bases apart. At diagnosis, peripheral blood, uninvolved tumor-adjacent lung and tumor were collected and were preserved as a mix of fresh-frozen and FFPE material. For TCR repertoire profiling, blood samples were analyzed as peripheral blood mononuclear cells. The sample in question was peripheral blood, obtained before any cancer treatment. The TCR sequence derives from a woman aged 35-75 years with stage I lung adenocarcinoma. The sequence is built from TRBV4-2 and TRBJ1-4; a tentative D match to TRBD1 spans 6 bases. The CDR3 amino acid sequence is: CASSQKAGGETNEKLFF. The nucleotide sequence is TGTGCCAGCAGCCAAAAGGCCGGGGGCGAAACTAATGAAAAACTGTTTTTT.